Listed below are T cell receptor beta chains from one sample, sequenced in a study of blood T cell repertoires in COVID-19. Only in-frame clones appear in the TCRdb table, and some are missing; sequencing was by immunoSEQ multiplex PCR. The sample yields 85,000 or so clones, about 95% seen once. The sample consisted of peripheral blood. All receptors come from a human donor with active COVID-19. The donor label of this sample is uncertain. CDR3s include the opening cysteine and the closing phenylalanine or tryptophan. The D gene is left open where the match is weak. A clone size is listed for some rows: how often the clone was seen (once, few, many), or a class if it is expanded.

.,TRBJ2-3,TRBV7-9,.,TGTGCCAGCAGCTTGGGGCCGGGCACAGATACGCAGTATTTT,CASSLGPGTDTQYF
.,TRBJ2-5,TRBV6-5,TRBD2,TGTGCCAGCAGTTACTCGGGGACTAGCGGCAAAGAGACCCAGTACTTC,CASSYSGTSGKETQYF
.,TRBJ2-1,TRBV13,TRBD1,TGTGCCAGCAGCCCGGGTCCGGGACAGGGGTTCGATGAGCAGTTCTTC,CASSPGPGQGFDEQFF
.,TRBJ1-6,TRBV19,.,TGTGCCAGTAGTATGCAACAGAATTTCCTCGCCCTCCACTTT,CASSMQQNFLALHF
.,TRBJ1-4,TRBV9,.,TGTGCCAGCAGCGTTACTCAGGGTACGAATGAAAAACTGTTTTTT,CASSVTQGTNEKLFF
.,TRBJ2-1,TRBV5-1,TRBD2,TGCGCCAGCAGCTCCGAGCGGGGGGCGTCGTTCTTC,CASSSERGASFF
.,TRBJ2-7,TRBV6-6,TRBD2,TGTGCCAGCAGTCTCCCTACTAGCGGGAGGACATCCTACGAGCAGTACTTC,CASSLPTSGRTSYEQYF
.,TRBJ2-1,TRBV25-1,TRBD1,TGTGCCAGCAGTGAATTAGGGACAGGGTATAGTGAGCAGTTCTTC,CASSELGTGYSEQFF
.,TRBJ2-1,TRBV5-1,TRBD1,TGCGCCAGCAGCCCGGGACAGGGGGCCTACAATGAGCAGTTCTTC,CASSPGQGAYNEQFF
.,TRBJ1-2,TRBV29-1,TRBD1,TGCAGCGTTGACTACACAGGGGGCCATGGCTACACCTTC,CSVDYTGGHGYTF
.,TRBJ1-2,TRBV5-1,.,TGCGCCAGCAGCCAAAGCGGAAACTATGGCTACACCTTC,CASSQSGNYGYTF
.,TRBJ1-1,TRBV9,TRBD1,TGTGCCAGCAGCGTAGCGGGGGTCGGGACAGGGGCAACGAACACTGAAGCTTTCTTT,CASSVAGVGTGATNTEAFF
.,TRBJ2-5,TRBV6-1,.,TGTGCCAGCAGTGAACGGAGCCGGGGAGAGACCCAGTACTTC,CASSERSRGETQYF
.,TRBJ1-1,TRBV7-2,.,TGTGCCAGCAGAACAGGCAGCTACACTGAAGCTTTCTTT,CASRTGSYTEAFF
.,TRBJ2-6,TRBV6-5,TRBD2,TGTGCCAGCATGGGGACTAGCTCTGGGGCCAACGTCCTGACTTTC,CASMGTSSGANVLTF
.,TRBJ1-3,TRBV5-4,TRBD1,TGTGCCAGCAGCTTCACAGGGGCATTCGGAAACACCATATATTTT,CASSFTGAFGNTIYF
.,TRBJ2-7,TRBV28,TRBD2,TGTGCCAGCACCCTCATGACTAGCGGGATGAGCGAGCAGTACTTC,CASTLMTSGMSEQYF
.,TRBJ2-7,TRBV18,TRBD1,TGTGCCAGCTCACCCTATACAGGGGTAAACGAGCAGTACTTC,CASSPYTGVNEQYF
.,TRBJ2-5,TRBV5-6,TRBD1,TGTGCCAGCAGCACACAGACAGGGCGGGAGACCCAGTACTTC,CASSTQTGRETQYF
.,TRBJ2-7,TRBV9,.,TGTGCCAGCAGCGTAGTCCCTGGGGGCGCGGGCACCTTAGGTGAGCAGTACTTC,CASSVVPGGAGTLGEQYF
.,TRBJ1-5,TRBV19,.,TGTGCCAGTAGTATATTAGCAGGGCCCCAGGGATCGCAGCATTTT,CASSILAGPQGSQHF
.,TRBJ2-7,TRBV29-1,.,TGCAGCGTTGAAAGCCCAGACAGCACCTACGAGCAGTACTTC,CSVESPDSTYEQYF
.,TRBJ2-3,TRBV4-2,TRBD2,TGTGCCAGCAGCCAAGACCCCGCTAGCGGGGTCGCTAGCACAGATACGCAGTATTTT,CASSQDPASGVASTDTQYF
.,TRBJ2-7,TRBV11-2,.,TGTGCCAGCAGCTTAGCAGGTTACGAGCAGTACTTC,CASSLAGYEQYF
.,TRBJ2-5,TRBV7-2,.,TGTGCCAGCAGCTTAGCAGGGGCCCAAGAGACCCAGTACTTC,CASSLAGAQETQYF
.,TRBJ2-4,TRBV28,.,TGTGCCAGCAGTTTTTTTGGTTTACTAGCCAAAAACATTCAGTACTTC,CASSFFGLLAKNIQYF
once,TRBJ2-2,TRBV4-1,TRBD2,TGCGCCAGCAGCCAAGATTGGCGGGGGGGCCGCGGGGAGCTGTTTTTT,CASSQDWRGGRGELFF
.,TRBJ2-2,TRBV28,TRBD2,TGTGCCAGCAGTTATAGCGGGAGTGGTCCGGCCACCGGGGAGCTGTTTTTT,CASSYSGSGPATGELFF
.,TRBJ1-2,TRBV6-2/TRBV6-3,.,TGTGCCAGCAGCCGCGACAGCCATGGCGGCTACACCTTC,CASSRDSHGGYTF
once,TRBJ2-1,TRBV5-1,TRBD2,TGCGCCAGCCGGGAGGGCGGGAGTAGCTACAATGAGCAGTTCTTC,CASREGGSSYNEQFF
.,TRBJ2-7,TRBV7-2,.,TGTGCCAGCAGCTTATCAGCCTACGAGCAGTACTTC,CASSLSAYEQYF
.,TRBJ2-7,TRBV5-1,TRBD2,TGCGCCAGCAGCCCGTCGCTACTAGCGCAGGCCTACGAGCAGTACTTC,CASSPSLLAQAYEQYF
.,TRBJ1-1,TRBV5-1,.,TGCGCCAGCAGCTTGACCGGGAACACTGAAGCTTTCTTT,CASSLTGNTEAFF
.,TRBJ2-5,TRBV27,.,TGTGCCAGCAGTCCGGGCAGGGAAGAGACCCAGTACTTC,CASSPGREETQYF
.,TRBJ2-2,TRBV11-3,TRBD2,TGTGCCAGCAGTCCAAGTAGCGGGAGGATAAACACCGGGGAGCTGTTTTTT,CASSPSSGRINTGELFF
.,TRBJ2-7,TRBV3-1/TRBV3-2,.,TGTGCCAGCAGCCAAGGGCCAGGACAGCCCTACGAGCAGTACTTC,CASSQGPGQPYEQYF
.,TRBJ2-5,TRBV18,TRBD1,TGTGCCAGCTCACCTTTCGGACAGGGCCACCAAGAGACCCAGTACTTC,CASSPFGQGHQETQYF
.,TRBJ2-3,TRBV19,TRBD1,TGTGCCAGTAGTATCACCGGGACAGGGGGTTCAGATACGCAGTATTTT,CASSITGTGGSDTQYF
.,TRBJ1-5,TRBV19,TRBD1,TGTGCCATCGAAGACAGGGGCAGCAATCAGCCCCAGCATTTT,CAIEDRGSNQPQHF
.,TRBJ1-4,TRBV27,TRBD1,TGTGCCAGCAGTTCTATCTCCGGGACAGGGGGTGAAAAACTGTTTTTT,CASSSISGTGGEKLFF
.,TRBJ2-3,TRBV19,.,TGTGCCAGTAGTACACCTAGTACAGATACGCAGTATTTT,CASSTPSTDTQYF
.,TRBJ2-5,TRBV5-6,TRBD1,TGTGCCAGCAGCTTGGCCGGGACAGGGGTGGTAGAGACCCAGTACTTC,CASSLAGTGVVETQYF
.,TRBJ1-1,TRBV10-3,TRBD1,TGTGCCATCAAAGAACAGGGGATGGGCACTGAAGCTTTCTTT,CAIKEQGMGTEAFF
.,TRBJ1-4,TRBV18,.,TGTGCCAGCTCACCACCGGGCAGCTCTGCAACTAATGAAAAACTGTTTTTT,CASSPPGSSATNEKLFF
.,TRBJ1-5,TRBV27,TRBD1,TGTGCCAGCAGTTCTGACAGGGGTGGCAATCAGCCCCAGCATTTT,CASSSDRGGNQPQHF
.,TRBJ2-7,TRBV18,.,TGTGCCAGCTCACCAAAGCAGACAGGCCCCTCTTCCTACGAGCAGTACTTC,CASSPKQTGPSSYEQYF
.,TRBJ2-7,TRBV5-4,TRBD1,TGTGCCAGCAGCGATAACGACAGGGGCCTGGATGAGCAGTACTTC,CASSDNDRGLDEQYF
once,TRBJ1-4,TRBV2,TRBD1,TGTGCCAGCAGTGAACTGGGACAGGGTAATGAAAAACTGTTTTTT,CASSELGQGNEKLFF
.,TRBJ2-7,TRBV28,TRBD1,TGTGCCAGCAGAACAACCCGCGGACAGGGGGCGAGGGAGCAGTACTTC,CASRTTRGQGAREQYF
.,TRBJ2-1,TRBV12-5,TRBD2,TGTGCTAGTGGTTTGGTACCGGTAGCGGGGGCTATTAGCTCCTACAATGAGCAGTTCTTC,CASGLVPVAGAISSYNEQFF
.,TRBJ1-2,TRBV5-4,TRBD1,TGTGCCAGCAGCTTGGGTACAGGGGGCGGCTCTAACTATGGCTACACCTTC,CASSLGTGGGSNYGYTF
.,TRBJ2-1,TRBV7-2,TRBD2,TGTGCCAGCAGCACTCCGGGACTAGCGGGGTACAATGAGCAGTTCTTC,CASSTPGLAGYNEQFF
.,TRBJ2-1,TRBV9,TRBD2,TGTGCCAGCAGCGTAGATGGCGGGAGGACCTACAATGAGCAGTTCTTC,CASSVDGGRTYNEQFF
.,TRBJ2-3,TRBV5-1,.,TGCGCCAGCAGCTTGGCAGCAGATACGCAGTATTTT,CASSLAADTQYF
few,TRBJ2-7,TRBV5-1,TRBD1,TGCGCCAGCAGCTTGGGGACAGGGGTCTACGAGCAGTACTTC,CASSLGTGVYEQYF